The 22 T cell receptor beta chains below were found in one sample sequenced in a study of shared clonotypes between healthy human individuals. Sequenced by immunoSEQ multiplex PCR; TCRdb stores in-frame clones only, minus some. Among more than 2 million clones listed, more than 90% were seen once. Material for sequencing was naive CD4+ T cells sorted from blood. Subset here: CD45RA+ positively selected. The receptors shown here come from a man younger than 35 in good health.

This clone was detected only once. The V call is TRBV19, the J call TRBJ2-5; D is ambiguous. This CDR3 spans 13 amino acids. Germline CDR1 and CDR2: LNHDA and SQIVND (reference sequence). With 7 bases removed from V and 2 bases from J, the gap between germline ends came to 11 bases. CDR3 loop: CASTTRGQETQYF. Here the CDR3 DNA reads TGTGCCAGTACCACTCGCGGACAAGAGACCCAGTACTTC.

V gene TRBV29-1 combines with J gene TRBJ2-7, with 12 bases identical to TRBD2. After removal of 6 bases from V and 0 bases from J, the junction contained 3 bases not matched to a gene. The CDR3 is 14 amino acids. In germline, CDR1 is SQVTM, CDR2 ANQGSEA. As DNA, the CDR3 is TGCAGCGTCTCGACTAGCGGGGGCTCCTACGAGCAGTACTTC. Translating it yields CSVSTSGGSYEQYF.

As to this clone: Different DNA sequences within this sample yield the same CDR3. CDR3 in amino acids: CAWGQLSGNTIYF. The DNA of the CDR3 is TGTGCCTGGGGACAGCTCTCTGGAAACACCATATATTTT. The J gene is TRBJ1-3, the V gene TRBV30; D is possibly TRBD1 (6 bases). From germline, CDR1 is GTSNPN and CDR2 SVGIG (reference sequence). V was clipped by 5 bases and J by 0 bases, with 8 bases between them. The CDR3 spans 13 residues.

Remarks on this clone: Distinct nucleotide sequences in the sample also encode this CDR3. V is TRBV6-6 and J is TRBJ2-2; D gene unclear. This CDR3 region has 13 residues. Trimming took off 2 bases at V and 2 bases at J, with 3 bases between the two ends. CDR1 is MNHNY, CDR2 SVGAGI, per germline (reference sequence). In nucleotides, the CDR3 is TGTGCCAGCAGTTACCCTAACACCGGGGAGCTGTTTTTT. Translation: CASSYPNTGELFF.

This clone was seen just once. Germline and junction disagree at one end, which may indicate a read error. The rearrangement joins TRBV7-9 to TRBJ1-3; D ambiguous. The CDR3 has 15 amino acids. Per the germline V gene, CDR1 is SEHNR and CDR2 is FQNEAQ (reference sequence). CDR3 bases: TGTGCCAGCAGTTTAGAGGGTCACTCTGGAAACACCATATATTTT. Protein sequence: CASSLEGHSGNTIYF.

This clone has a single count. The rearrangement uses TRBV5-1 and TRBJ2-4; maybe TRBD1 (5 bases). The CDR3 contains 12 residues. V dropped 4 bases and J dropped 8 bases, with 10 bases sitting between them. Germline CDR1 is SGHRS and CDR2 is YFSETQ. CDR3 region: CASSVDSDIQYF. The CDR3 nucleotides are TGCGCCAGCAGCGTCGACAGTGACATTCAGTACTTC.

The chain links TRBV9 to TRBJ1-5, with D unresolved. CDR3 length equals 14 residues. Looked up from germline, CDR1 is SGDLS and CDR2 is YYNGEE. The V gene lost 0 bases and the J gene lost 2 bases, with 6 bases spanning the gap. The CDR3 spells CASSVEEGNQPQHF. CDR3 DNA: TGTGCCAGCAGCGTAGAGGAAGGCAATCAGCCCCAGCATTTT.

The V call is TRBV7-8, the J call TRBJ2-7; 9 nucleotides match TRBD1. CDR1 is SGHVS and CDR2 is FQNEAQ in the germline V gene. The CDR3 sequence is 13 residues long. The trim removed 5 bases at V and 5 bases at J, leaving 4 bases unmatched. The CDR3 protein is CASSLGDRDEQYF. The CDR3 bases are TGTGCCAGCAGCCTAGGGGACAGGGACGAGCAGTACTTC.

Details on this clone: The same CDR3 arises from other DNA sequences in this sample as well. The chain carries TRBV30 and TRBJ1-1; TRBD1 is a possible D gene (5 bases). Trimming removed 2 bases from V and 2 bases from J, with 9 bases in between. The germline CDR1 and CDR2 sequences are GTSNPN and SVGIG (reference sequence). The CDR3 is 13 amino acids. The CDR3 spells CAWSRRGNTEAFF. As DNA, the CDR3 is TGTGCCTGGAGTCGGAGGGGAAACACTGAAGCTTTCTTT.

The chain employs TRBV28 and TRBJ1-1; D unclear. Per the germline V gene, CDR1 is MDHEN and CDR2 is SYDVKM. The CDR3 runs to 14 residues. V gave up 5 bases and J gave up 4 bases, with 14 bases separating them. CDR3 region: CASSRVRRSTEAFF. The CDR3 coding sequence is TGTGCCAGCAGTAGGGTTCGTAGGAGCACTGAAGCTTTCTTT.

V usage is TRBV5-1 and J usage is TRBJ2-2; no clear D gene. CDR1 is SGHRS, CDR2 YFSETQ, per germline. The CDR3 has 16 amino acids. V lost 0 bases and J lost 0, with 9 bases in between. The CDR3 nucleotides read TGCGCCAGCAGCTTGGCCGGGCAGACGAACACCGGGGAGCTGTTTTTT. Translated, it gives CASSLAGQTNTGELFF. The variable domain in full, completed from reference TRBV5-1 and TRBJ2-2, reads KAGVTQTPRYLIKTRGQQVTLSCSPISGHRSVSWYQQTPGQGLQFLFEYFSETQRNKGNFPGRFSGRQFSNSRSEMNVSTLELGDSALYLCASSLAGQTNTGELFFGEGSRLTVL.

For this clone: In the same sample, other DNA sequences code for this CDR3. The chain employs TRBV7-2 and TRBJ2-7; TRBD1 aligns across 8 bases. The CDR3 has 14 residues. V lost 5 bases to trimming and J lost 3 bases; unmatched junction nucleotides: 6. Germline V gives CDR1 SGHTA, CDR2 FQGNSA. As DNA, the CDR3 is TGTGCCAGCAGCCCCGGGACAGGCGGCTACGAGCAGTACTTC. As protein: CASSPGTGGYEQYF.

The rearrangement links TRBV28 to TRBJ1-1; the D gene is possibly TRBD1 (6 bases). Deletions cut 7 bases from V and 5 bases from J, with 17 bases between. The germline gives CDR1 MDHEN, CDR2 SYDVKM. The CDR3 length is 14 residues. CDR3 coding DNA: TGTGCCAGCACCTTGCCCAGGGGTGAGACTGAAGCTTTCTTT. This translates into CASTLPRGETEAFF.

This chain uses TRBV7-2 with TRBJ2-5; D ambiguous. Germline V gene data show CDR1 as SGHTA and CDR2 as FQGNSA. There are 13 residues in the CDR3. V lost 5 bases to trimming and J lost 7 bases, with 14 bases between them. The CDR3 reads CASSRGEALTQYF. The CDR3 DNA reads as TGTGCCAGCAGCCGCGGTGAGGCCTTGACCCAGTACTTC.

The gene calls are TRBV6-5 and TRBJ1-1; TRBD1 matches at 8 bases. The length of the CDR3 is 15 residues. The germline V gene has CDR1 MNHEY and CDR2 SVGAGI. V lost 8 bases, J lost 1 base, and 9 bases stayed unmatched. The CDR3 DNA reads as TGTGCCAGCTCGGCCGCGGGACAGGCGAACACTGAAGCTTTCTTT. This codes for CASSAAGQANTEAFF.

This sequence joins TRBV27 and TRBJ1-6, with TRBD1 matching 10 bases. Germline lookup yields CDR1 MNHEY and CDR2 SMNVEV (reference sequence). The CDR3 totals 14 residues. The V gene end was trimmed by 6 bases and the J gene end by 10 bases; junction bases not matched to a gene: 6. The CDR3 sequence: CASSRDRGGSPLHF. DNA of the CDR3: TGTGCCAGCAGCCGGGACAGGGGAGGGTCACCCCTCCACTTT.

This chain uses TRBV6-1 with TRBJ2-7; 11 positions match TRBD1. CDR3 size: 15 residues. Trimming cost V 8 bases and J 2 bases; bases outside gene matches: 8. Germline-derived CDR1 and CDR2 are MNHNS and SASEGT. The CDR3 protein is CASGYRDRGTYEQYF. CDR3 in DNA: TGTGCCAGCGGATACCGGGACAGGGGGACCTACGAGCAGTACTTC.

The rearrangement joins TRBV4-1 to TRBJ2-5, with 8 bases aligning to TRBD2. The V segment lost 1 base and the J segment 2 bases; nucleotides outside the gene matches: 12. The CDR3 has 18 residues. In germline, CDR1 is MGHRA, CDR2 YSYEKL. For the CDR3, the DNA is TGCGCCAGCAGCCAAGTTTTGGTAATGGCTAGCGGGCAAGAGACCCAGTACTTC. Translated, it gives CASSQVLVMASGQETQYF.

This clone was seen just once. Other DNA sequences in this specimen translate into the identical CDR3. The chain has TRBV6-5 and TRBJ1-5, with D perhaps TRBD1 (6 bases). This CDR3 is 14 amino acids long. V shed 6 bases and J shed 4 bases, with 13 bases lying between them. In germline, CDR1 is MNHEY, CDR2 SVGAGI. This CDR3 reads CASRRTGANQPQHF. CDR3 nucleotides: TGTGCCAGCAGGAGGACGGGGGCGAATCAGCCCCAGCATTTT.

The gene calls are TRBV5-1 and TRBJ2-4; D may be TRBD1 or TRBD2 (5 bases each). V lost 2 bases and J 1 base, leaving 7 bases between the germline ends. This CDR3 region has 14 residues. Looked up from germline, CDR1 is SGHRS and CDR2 is YFSETQ. The CDR3 sequence: CASSFEGAKNIQYF. The CDR3, as DNA: TGCGCCAGCAGCTTCGAGGGGGCCAAAAACATTCAGTACTTC.

The chain uses TRBV28 and TRBJ1-4, with 8 bases aligning to TRBD1. Trimming removed 5 bases from V and 6 bases from J; junction bases left unmatched: 8. The length of the CDR3 is 15 residues. Per germline, CDR1 MDHEN and CDR2 SYDVKM. CDR3 in amino acids: CASSVTTGGHEKLFF. CDR3 nucleotides: TGTGCCAGCAGTGTTACCACAGGGGGACATGAAAAACTGTTTTTT.

The chain couples TRBV7-9 to TRBJ2-5; D gene ambiguous. Germline V lookup: CDR1 SEHNR, CDR2 FQNEAQ (reference sequence). The CDR3 has 15 residues. Deletions cut 3 bases from V and 1 base from J, with 12 bases between. CDR3 DNA: TGTGCCAGCAGCTTGTCGAGGTCAAGCCAAGAGACCCAGTACTTC. This gives the protein CASSLSRSSQETQYF.